Listed below are T cell receptor beta chains from one sample, sequenced in a study of T cells in localized non-small cell lung cancer. Clones were read by immunoSEQ multiplex PCR, and TCRdb kept only the in-frame ones, dropping some. Here the sample spans fewer than 5,500 clones, around 43% being singletons. The specimen comprised lung tumor tissue, sampled before any cancer treatment. The receptors were gathered from a man aged 40 to 70 with stage I lung adenocarcinoma. Each CDR3 is given with its conserved first and last residue. A D gene is named only where the DNA matches it firmly. Expanded clones are given a class, and other clones once, few, many or no size at all.

clone_size	j_call	d_call	v_call	cdr3_aa	cdr3_nt
NA	TRBJ2-2	NA	TRBV9	CASSVAGRGELFF	TGTGCCAGCAGCGTGGCCGGTAGGGGGGAGCTGTTTTTT
few	TRBJ1-1	NA	TRBV6-8	CASSYLHRNTEAFF	TGTGCCAGCAGTTACCTCCACAGAAACACTGAAGCTTTCTTT
NA	TRBJ2-3	NA	TRBV14	CASSQDTQYF	TGTGCCAGCAGCCAAGATACGCAGTATTTT
NA	TRBJ1-2	NA	TRBV11-3	CASSLARASSYGYTF	TGTGCCAGCAGCTTGGCTAGGGCCTCCTCCTATGGCTACACCTTC
NA	TRBJ2-7	NA	TRBV28	CASSPRTSYEQYF	TGTGCCAGCAGCCCCAGGACCTCCTACGAGCAGTACTTC
NA	TRBJ2-2	NA	TRBV11-3	CASSLLLVTGELFF	TGTGCCAGCAGCTTATTGCTGGTAACCGGGGAGCTGTTTTTT
few	TRBJ2-7	NA	TRBV15	CATSSGVFPYEQYF	TGTGCCACCAGCAGTGGGGTCTTCCCCTACGAGCAGTACTTC
few	TRBJ2-7	TRBD2	TRBV6-8	CASSSGTSGLYEQYF	TGTGCCAGCAGCTCCGGGACTAGCGGATTATACGAGCAGTACTTC
NA	TRBJ2-7	TRBD2	TRBV16	CASSQSSGGAYEQYF	TGTGCCAGCAGCCAATCTAGCGGGGGAGCCTACGAGCAGTACTTC
NA	TRBJ2-7	NA	TRBV30	CAWSGGVPYEQYF	TGTGCCTGGAGTGGAGGGGTCCCCTACGAGCAGTACTTC
NA	TRBJ2-1	NA	TRBV14	CASSGGREWDYNEQFF	TGTGCCAGCAGCGGTGGCCGGGAGTGGGACTACAATGAGCAGTTCTTC
NA	TRBJ1-2	NA	TRBV29-1	CSVEGREDYGYTF	TGCAGCGTTGAAGGCAGGGAGGACTATGGCTACACCTTC